Each of the 2 T cell receptor beta chains below was sequenced from the same sample in a study of T-cell reconstitution after alpha-beta-depleted transplantation in children (dated by TCRdb to 2016 to 2017). The treatment or condition label, read with the paper, signifies: allogeneic hematopoietic cell transplantation with graft depleted of TCRalphabeta T cells and CD19 B cells. Library preparation employed PCR. Sequencing used an Illumina HiSeq 2500. Molecular barcoding was employed in the preparation of TCR libraries, with unique molecular identifiers being used to normalize TCRbeta repertoire quantification. Clones were called with MiXCR by TCRdb after fastp trimmed the public reads at Q25, and only in-frame beta chains were retained. All rows with the same CDR3 protein become a single entry with the most common DNA and genes. Present in this sample are about 1,000,000 distinct CDR3 sequences, roughly 29% of which were seen just once. Around 30% of the sample is in the top ten clones.

The material sequenced was PBMCs, mostly from graft donor cells, taken 360 days after TCRalphabeta/CD19-depleted stem cell transplant. The receptors here all came from a boy in the first two years of life who had a stem cell transplant for SCID, so the T cells may come from the graft donor.

The chain joins TRBV10-3 to TRBJ2-1, with 7 bases identical to TRBD1. The CDR3 contains 14 residues. The germline V gene encodes CDR1 ENHRY and CDR2 SYGVKD. V shed 5 bases, J shed 3 bases, and the junction held 4 bases outside the gene matches. Here the CDR3 DNA reads TGTGCCATCAGTCACGGGACAGACTACAATGAGCAGTTCTTC. It translates to CAISHGTDYNEQFF.

This clonotype was seen a few times. The chain links TRBV28 to TRBJ1-6, with D unclear. V dropped 4 bases and J dropped 7 bases, with 14 bases sitting between them. The CDR3 is 15 residues long. CDR1 MDHEN and CDR2 SYDVKM come from the germline V gene. Written as DNA, the CDR3 is TGTGCCAGCAGTTCCACCGGACTGATCAATTCACCCCTCCACTTT. It specifies CASSSTGLINSPLHF.